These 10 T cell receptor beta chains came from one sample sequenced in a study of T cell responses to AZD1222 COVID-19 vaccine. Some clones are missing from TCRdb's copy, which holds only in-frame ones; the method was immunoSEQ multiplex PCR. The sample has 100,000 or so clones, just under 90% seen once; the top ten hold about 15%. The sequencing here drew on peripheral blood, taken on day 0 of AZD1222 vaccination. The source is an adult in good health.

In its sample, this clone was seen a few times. This CDR3 is CAWSVIGGETQYF. CDR3 nucleotide sequence: TGTGCCTGGAGTGTCATAGGCGGCGAGACCCAGTACTTC. The chain employs TRBV30 and TRBJ2-5; no clear D. V was trimmed by 0 bases and J by 5 bases, leaving 10 bases between them. The CDR3 contains 13 residues. Germline CDR1 and CDR2: GTSNPN and SVGIG (reference sequence).

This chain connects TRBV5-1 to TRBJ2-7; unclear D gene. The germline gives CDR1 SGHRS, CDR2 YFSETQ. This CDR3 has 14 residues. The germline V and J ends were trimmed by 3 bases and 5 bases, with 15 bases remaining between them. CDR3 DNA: TGCGCCAGCAGCTCGGCCCGACAAGTCCACGAGCAGTACTTC. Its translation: CASSSARQVHEQYF.

The CDR3 DNA is TGTGCCAGCAGCCTAAATGAAAAACTGTTTTTT. Its protein is CASSLNEKLFF. V is TRBV11-2 and J is TRBJ1-4; D is unresolved. This CDR3 has 11 residues. Germline CDR1 SGHAT, CDR2 FQNNGV. With 5 bases removed from V and 5 bases from J, the gap between germline ends came to 3 bases.

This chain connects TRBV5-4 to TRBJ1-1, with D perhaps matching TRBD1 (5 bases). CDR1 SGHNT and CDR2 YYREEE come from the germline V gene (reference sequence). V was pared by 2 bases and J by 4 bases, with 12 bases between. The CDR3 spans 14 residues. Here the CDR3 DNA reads TGTGCCAGCAGCTTCCTGACAGTGGGCACTGAAGCTTTCTTT. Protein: CASSFLTVGTEAFF.

The DNA of the CDR3 is TGTGCCAGCACCATAAGCGGGGACATTCTCATGGCCCAGCATTTT. Its protein is CASTISGDILMAQHF. The genes are TRBV28 and TRBJ1-5, with D perhaps TRBD1 (6 bases). The germline V and J ends were trimmed by 7 bases and 11 bases, with 24 bases remaining between them. Germline loops: CDR1 MDHEN, CDR2 SYDVKM. The CDR3 loop spans 15 amino acids.

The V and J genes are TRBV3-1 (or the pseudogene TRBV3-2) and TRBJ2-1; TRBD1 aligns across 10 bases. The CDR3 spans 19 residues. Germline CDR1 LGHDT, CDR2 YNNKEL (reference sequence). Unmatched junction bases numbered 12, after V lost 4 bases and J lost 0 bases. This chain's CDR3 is CASSLDRGRVHSSYNEQFF. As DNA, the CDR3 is TGTGCCAGCAGCCTTGACAGGGGGCGCGTTCATAGCTCCTACAATGAGCAGTTCTTC.

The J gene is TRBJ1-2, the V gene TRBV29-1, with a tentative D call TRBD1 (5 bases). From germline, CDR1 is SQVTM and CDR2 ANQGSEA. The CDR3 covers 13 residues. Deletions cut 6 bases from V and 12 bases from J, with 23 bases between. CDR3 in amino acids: CSVSRGPSSGNTF. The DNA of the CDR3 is TGCAGCGTGTCCCGGGGACCCTCCTCAGGAAACACCTTC.

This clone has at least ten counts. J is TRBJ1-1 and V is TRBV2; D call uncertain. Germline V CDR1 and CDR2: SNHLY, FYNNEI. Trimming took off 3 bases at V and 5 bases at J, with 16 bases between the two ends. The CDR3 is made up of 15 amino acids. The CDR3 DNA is TGTGCCAGCAGTGAGGGTGGTCCGGGCTCGACTGAAGCTTTCTTT. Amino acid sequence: CASSEGGPGSTEAFF.

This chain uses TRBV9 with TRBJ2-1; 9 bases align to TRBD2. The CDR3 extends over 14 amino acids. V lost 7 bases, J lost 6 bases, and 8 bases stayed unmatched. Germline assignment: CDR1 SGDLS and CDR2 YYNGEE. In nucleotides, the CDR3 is TGTGCCAGCGGGGGCGGGGGGGACGCCAATGAGCAGTTCTTC. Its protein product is CASGGGGDANEQFF.

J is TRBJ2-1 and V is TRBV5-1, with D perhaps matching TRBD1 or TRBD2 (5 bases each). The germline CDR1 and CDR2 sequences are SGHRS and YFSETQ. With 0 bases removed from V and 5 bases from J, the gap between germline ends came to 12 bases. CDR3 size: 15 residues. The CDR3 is CASSLGGAEDNEQFF. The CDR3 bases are TGCGCCAGCAGCTTGGGTGGGGCGGAGGACAATGAGCAGTTCTTC. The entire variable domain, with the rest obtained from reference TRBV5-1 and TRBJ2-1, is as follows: KAGVTQTPRYLIKTRGQQVTLSCSPISGHRSVSWYQQTPGQGLQFLFEYFSETQRNKGNFPGRFSGRQFSNSRSEMNVSTLELGDSALYLCASSLGGAEDNEQFFGPGTRLTVL.